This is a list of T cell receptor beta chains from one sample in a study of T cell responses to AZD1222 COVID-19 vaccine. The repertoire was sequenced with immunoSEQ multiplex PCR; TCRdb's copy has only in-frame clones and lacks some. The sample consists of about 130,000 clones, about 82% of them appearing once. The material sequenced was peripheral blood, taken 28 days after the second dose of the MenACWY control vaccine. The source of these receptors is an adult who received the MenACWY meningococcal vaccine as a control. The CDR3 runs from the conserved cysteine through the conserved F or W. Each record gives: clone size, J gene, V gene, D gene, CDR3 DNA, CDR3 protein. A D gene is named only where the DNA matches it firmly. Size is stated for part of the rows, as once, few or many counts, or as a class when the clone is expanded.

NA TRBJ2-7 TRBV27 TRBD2 TGTGCCAGCAGCCTACTAGCGGGAGTCCCCTACGAGCAGTACTTC CASSLLAGVPYEQYF
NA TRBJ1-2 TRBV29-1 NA TGCAGCGCTACCGGTACGGCTTTTGGCTACACCTTC CSATGTAFGYTF
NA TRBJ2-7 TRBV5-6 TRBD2 TGTGCCAGCAGTCTCGGACTAGCACCGAGAGGCCGGGAGCAGTACTTC CASSLGLAPRGREQYF
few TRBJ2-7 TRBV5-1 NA TGCGCCAGCAGTCGTCCAGAGACGCGGGAGCAGTACTTC CASSRPETREQYF
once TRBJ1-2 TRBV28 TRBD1 TGTGCCAGCAGTCCCGCCGACTTTCGGGACAGGGGCGATCCTAACTATGGCTACACCTTC CASSPADFRDRGDPNYGYTF
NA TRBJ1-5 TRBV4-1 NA TGCGCCAGCAGCCAAGGGATGAGAGTTGGCAATCAGCCCCAGCATTTT CASSQGMRVGNQPQHF
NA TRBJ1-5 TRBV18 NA TGTGCCAGCTCAGGGTTAGGCAATCAGCCCCAGCATTTT CASSGLGNQPQHF
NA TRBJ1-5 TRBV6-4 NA TGTGCCGTCCACAGCAGACAAAATCAGCCCCAGCATTTT CAVHSRQNQPQHF
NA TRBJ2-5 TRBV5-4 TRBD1 TGTGCCAGCAGCCGGATTCCAGGGGGCGGGGAGACCCAGTACTTC CASSRIPGGGETQYF
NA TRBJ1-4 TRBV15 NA TGTGCCACCAGCAGAGGGGGGTCCTCGGGTAGTGAAAAACTGTTTTTT CATSRGGSSGSEKLFF
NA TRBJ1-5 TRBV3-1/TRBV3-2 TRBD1 TGTGCCAGCAGCCAGCGACAGGGATTCAATCAGCCCCAGCATTTT CASSQRQGFNQPQHF
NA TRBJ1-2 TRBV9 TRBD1 TGTGCCAGCAGCGTAGAGAGGACAGGGAGGGATTATGGCTACACCTTC CASSVERTGRDYGYTF
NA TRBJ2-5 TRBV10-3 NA TGTGCCATCAGTGAGTCTGGGGGACGAGAGACCCAGTACTTC CAISESGGRETQYF
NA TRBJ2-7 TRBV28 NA TGTGCCAGCAGTTGGGGATACGAGCAGTACTTC CASSWGYEQYF
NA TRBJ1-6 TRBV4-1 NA TGCGCCAGCAGCCCCACGGGCCGGACGACCCTCCACTTT CASSPTGRTTLHF
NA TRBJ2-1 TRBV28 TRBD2 TGTGCCAGCAGATGGGCAAGCGGGGGTTCCTACAATGAGCAGTTCTTC CASRWASGGSYNEQFF
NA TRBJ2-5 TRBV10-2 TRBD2 TGCGCCAGCAGTGTTTCTAGCGGGGCCCAAGAGACCCAGTACTTC CASSVSSGAQETQYF
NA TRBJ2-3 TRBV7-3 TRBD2 TGTGCCAGCAGCTTAAGGGGGACTAGCGGGAGGACAGATACGCAGTATTTT CASSLRGTSGRTDTQYF
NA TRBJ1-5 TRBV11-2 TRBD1 TGTGCCAGCAGTCACTCCGGGACAGGGTCGGCACATCCCCAGCATTTT CASSHSGTGSAHPQHF
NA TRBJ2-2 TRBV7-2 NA TGTGCCAGCAGCAACAGACAGTCCGACACCGGGGAGCTGTTTTTT CASSNRQSDTGELFF
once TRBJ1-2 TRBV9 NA TGTGCCAGCAGCGACGGCCGGGACCCTTTCTATGGCTACACCTTC CASSDGRDPFYGYTF
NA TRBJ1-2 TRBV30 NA TGTGCCTGGAGTGGGGAGGGCGATGGCTACACCTTC CAWSGEGDGYTF
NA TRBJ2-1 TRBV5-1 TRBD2 TGCGCCAGCAGCCCCGGTACTAGCGGGGCAAATGAGCAGTTCTTC CASSPGTSGANEQFF
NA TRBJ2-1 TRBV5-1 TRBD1 TGCGCCAGCAGCGTGGACAGGGGAGGGGGACACAATGAGCAGTTCTTC CASSVDRGGGHNEQFF
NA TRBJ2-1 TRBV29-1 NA TGCAGCGTTGCGTTGACTACCGCTGAGCAGTTCTTC CSVALTTAEQFF
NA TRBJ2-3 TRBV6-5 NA TGTGCCAGCAGCCCGGGACGGCCTACAGGAGATACGCAGTATTTT CASSPGRPTGDTQYF
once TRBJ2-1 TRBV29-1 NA TGCAGCGTTGAATTAAGGCGGAGCAATGAGCAGTTCTTC CSVELRRSNEQFF
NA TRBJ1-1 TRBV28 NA TGTGCCAGCGGATTAATACAGTCGAACACTGAAGCTTTCTTT CASGLIQSNTEAFF
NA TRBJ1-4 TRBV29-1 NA TGCAGCGTGTTCACAGGAGAAACTAATGAAAAACTGTTTTTT CSVFTGETNEKLFF
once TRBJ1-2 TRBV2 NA TGTGCCAGCAGCCTGCAGGGTAATGGCTACACCTTC CASSLQGNGYTF
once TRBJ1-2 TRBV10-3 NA TGTGCCATCCTTGAAGCAGGGCCATCCTCTAACTATGGCTACACCTTC CAILEAGPSSNYGYTF
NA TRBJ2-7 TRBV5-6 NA TGTGCCAGCAGCTTAATATCCTACGAGCAGTACTTC CASSLISYEQYF
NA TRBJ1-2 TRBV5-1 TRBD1 TGCGCCAGCAGCGACTACCGGGACAGGAATAACTATGGCTACACCTTC CASSDYRDRNNYGYTF
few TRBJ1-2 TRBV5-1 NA TGCGCCAGCAGCCGAGAGGGGGGTATGGATGGCTACACCTTC CASSREGGMDGYTF
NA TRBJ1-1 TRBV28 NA TGTGCCAGCACCTTGACAGCAAACACTGAAGCTTTCTTT CASTLTANTEAFF